This T cell receptor (beta chain) originates from a study of shared clonotypes between healthy human individuals. At the deep level, the assay was run. Every subset's genomic DNA went evenly onto several immunoSEQ plates. Sequenced by immunoSEQ multiplex PCR; TCRdb stores in-frame clones only, minus some. The table records about half a million clones, approximately 82% of them present only once. Germline CDR1 SEHNR, CDR2 FQNEAQ (reference sequence). The CDR3 runs to 12 residues. The V and J ends lost 5 bases and 7 bases respectively, with 11 bases between them. Material for sequencing was PBMCs. The rearrangement links TRBV7-9 to TRBJ1-2, with D possibly matching TRBD1 (6 bases). The sequence came from a woman aged 35 to 49 in good health. Some clones in this sample may be carry-over from other donors' samples. In DNA, the CDR3 is TGTGCCAGCAGCCAAGGGACACTTGGCTACACCTTC. This encodes CASSQGTLGYTF.